This TCR beta chain originates from a study of CD8 T cells in Susac syndrome. With random hexamers, roughly 0.5 to 1 ug RNA was reverse transcribed. Each CDR3 protein is one row after TCRdb ran MiXCR on the immunoSEQ multiplex PCR reads. The data hold hundreds of thousands of distinct CDR3 sequences, with around 91% observed a single time. Germline CDR1 reads LGHNA; CDR2 reads YNFKEQ. V shed 4 bases, J shed 4 bases, and the junction held 5 bases outside the gene matches. This CDR3 has 15 amino acids. Sequencing used CD8+ T cells from PBMCs. This rearrangement joins TRBV4-2 to TRBJ2-7, with 12 bases fitting TRBD2. The sequence came from a human donor with multiple sclerosis. As DNA, the CDR3 is TGTGCCAGCAGCCCGTTGACTAGCGGGGGTTACGAGCAGTACTTC. Amino acids: CASSPLTSGGYEQYF.